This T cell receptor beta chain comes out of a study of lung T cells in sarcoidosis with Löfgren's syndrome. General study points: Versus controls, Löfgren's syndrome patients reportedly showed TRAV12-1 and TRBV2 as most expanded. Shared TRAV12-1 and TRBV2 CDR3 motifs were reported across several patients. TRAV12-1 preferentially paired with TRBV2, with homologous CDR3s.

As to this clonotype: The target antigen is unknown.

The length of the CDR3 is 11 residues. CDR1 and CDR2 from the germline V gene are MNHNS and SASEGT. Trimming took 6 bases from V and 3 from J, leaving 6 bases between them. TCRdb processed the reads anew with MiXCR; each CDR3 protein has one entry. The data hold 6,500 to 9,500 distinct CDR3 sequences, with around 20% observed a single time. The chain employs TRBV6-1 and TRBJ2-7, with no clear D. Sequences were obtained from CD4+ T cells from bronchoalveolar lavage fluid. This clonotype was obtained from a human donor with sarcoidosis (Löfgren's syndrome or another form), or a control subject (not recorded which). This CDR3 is CASSQDYEQYF. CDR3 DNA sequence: TGTGCCAGCAGCCAAGACTACGAGCAGTACTTC.